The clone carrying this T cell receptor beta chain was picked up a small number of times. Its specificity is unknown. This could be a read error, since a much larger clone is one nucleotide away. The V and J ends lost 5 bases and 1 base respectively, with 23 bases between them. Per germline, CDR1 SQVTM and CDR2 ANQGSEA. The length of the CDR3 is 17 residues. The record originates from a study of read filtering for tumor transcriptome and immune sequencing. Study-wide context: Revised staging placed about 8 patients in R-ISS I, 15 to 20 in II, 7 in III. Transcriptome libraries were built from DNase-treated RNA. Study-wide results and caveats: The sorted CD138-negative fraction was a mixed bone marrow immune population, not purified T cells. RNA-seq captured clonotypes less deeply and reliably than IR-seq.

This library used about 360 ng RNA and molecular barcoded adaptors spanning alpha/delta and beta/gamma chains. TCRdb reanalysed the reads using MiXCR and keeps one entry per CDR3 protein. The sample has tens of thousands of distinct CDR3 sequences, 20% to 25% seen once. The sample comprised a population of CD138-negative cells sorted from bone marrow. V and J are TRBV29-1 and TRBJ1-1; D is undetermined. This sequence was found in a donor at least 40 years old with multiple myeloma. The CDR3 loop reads CSVLSSPGYLRNTEAFF. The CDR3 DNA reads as TGCAGCGTTTTGAGTAGTCCAGGCTACCTCCGGAACACTGAAGCTTTCTTT. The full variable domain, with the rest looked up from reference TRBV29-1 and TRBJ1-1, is SAVISQKPSRDICQRGTSLTIQCQVDSQVTMMFWYRQQPGQSLTLIATANQGSEATYESGFVIDKFPISRPNLTFSTLTVSNMSPEDSSIYLCSVLSSPGYLRNTEAFFGQGTRLTVV.